One sample yielded the 8 T cell receptor beta chains listed below, sequenced in a study of PD-1 blockade in classical Hodgkin lymphoma. Time point meaning: cycle 4 day 1 (C4D1), after five to seven weeks of nivolumab. With no exception, relapse followed autologous stem cell transplantation in all patients, and brentuximab vedotin exposure varied. The method was immunoSEQ multiplex PCR; TCRdb's version includes in-frame clones alone and lacks a portion of them. The data contain tens of thousands of clones, 80% of them singletons. Sequences were derived from peripheral blood mononuclear cells (PBMCs), sampled before the fourth cycle of nivolumab. The receptors here all came from a human donor with classical Hodgkin lymphoma.

The chain recombines TRBV14 with TRBJ2-2; weak D call: TRBD2 (5 bases). V was shortened by 1 base and J by 6 bases, with 9 bases between the two germline ends. Germline V gene lookup returns CDR1 SGHDN and CDR2 FVKESK. CDR3 size: 14 residues. CDR3 sequence reads: CASSQVLVAGELFF. Written as DNA, the CDR3 is TGTGCCAGCAGCCAAGTACTAGTAGCCGGGGAGCTGTTTTTT. The variable domain in full, with the rest retrieved from reference TRBV14 and TRBJ2-2, is EAGVTQFPSHSVIEKGQTVTLRCDPISGHDNLYWYRRVMGKEIKFLLHFVKESKQDESGMPNNRFLAERTGGTYSTLKVQPAELEDSGVYFCASSQVLVAGELFFGEGSRLTVL.

CDR3 DNA: TGTGCCAGCTCACCTTTTGTGGGGACAGGGGAAGGCTATGGCTACACCTTC. It specifies CASSPFVGTGEGYGYTF. The chain links TRBV18 to TRBJ1-2; 10 bases map to TRBD1. V shed 3 bases, J shed 4 bases, and the junction held 11 bases outside the gene matches. In germline, CDR1 is KGHSH, CDR2 LQKENI. CDR3 size: 17 residues. Together with reference TRBV18 and TRBJ1-2, the CDR3 gives the full variable domain: NAGVMQNPRHLVRRRGQEARLRCSPMKGHSHVYWYRQLPEEGLKFMVYLQKENIIDESGMPKERFSAEFPKEGPSILRIQQVVRGDSAAYFCASSPFVGTGEGYGYTFGSGTRLTVV.

This clone appeared a few times. The chain has TRBV7-8 and TRBJ2-7, with a tentative D call TRBD1 (6 bases). CDR3 length: 15 residues. Germline V gene sequence: CDR1 SGHVS, CDR2 FQNEAQ. The V gene lost 4 bases and the J gene lost 3 bases, with 16 bases spanning the gap. CDR3 protein: CASSSRADSRYEQYF. CDR3 DNA sequence: TGTGCCAGCAGCTCAAGAGCGGACAGTCGCTACGAGCAGTACTTC.

This chain joins TRBV19 and TRBJ2-7; D might be TRBD2 (6 bases). The V and J ends lost 1 base and 6 bases respectively, with 16 bases between them. CDR3 length: 15 amino acids. The germline V gene has CDR1 LNHDA and CDR2 SQIVND (reference sequence). The DNA of the CDR3 is TGTGCCAGTAGTATAGGATCTGGGGGAGGTCTCGAGCAGTACTTC. Its protein is CASSIGSGGGLEQYF.

The rearrangement links TRBV5-4 to TRBJ1-6, with D possibly matching TRBD1 (5 bases). V lost 4 bases and J 12 bases, leaving 11 bases between the germline ends. In germline, CDR1 is SGHNT, CDR2 YYREEE (reference sequence). The CDR3 has 12 residues. The CDR3 reads CASSPGRRPLHF. CDR3 nucleotide sequence: TGTGCCAGCAGCCCGGGACGGAGACCCCTCCACTTT.

This clone was observed a handful of times. This chain uses TRBV7-8 with TRBJ1-1, with TRBD1 matching 7 bases. There are 15 residues in the CDR3. The V and J ends lost 2 bases and 6 bases, in that order; junction bases with no gene match: 9. Germline CDR1 and CDR2: SGHVS and FQNEAQ. The CDR3 region is CASSLIRGGLAEAFF. CDR3 DNA sequence: TGTGCCAGCAGCTTAATCAGGGGGGGCTTGGCTGAAGCTTTCTTT. Full variable domain (remainder filled in from reference TRBV7-8 and TRBJ1-1): GAGVSQSPRYKVAKRGQDVALRCDPISGHVSLFWYQQALGQGPEFLTYFQNEAQLDKSGLPSDRFFAERPEGSVSTLKIQRTQQEDSAVYLCASSLIRGGLAEAFFGQGTRLTVV.

The gene calls are TRBV7-2 and TRBJ2-4, with D possibly being TRBD2 (7 bases). This CDR3 region has 17 residues. Deletions cut 2 bases from V and 2 bases from J, with 16 bases between. Per the germline V gene, CDR1 is SGHTA and CDR2 is FQGNSA. CDR3 in DNA: TGTGCCAGCAGCTTAAGGTCGGGGGGCCTTACCAAAAACATTCAGTACTTC. Translated: CASSLRSGGLTKNIQYF.

The J gene is TRBJ2-7, the V gene TRBV7-8; D perhaps matches TRBD1 (5 bases). The germline V gene encodes CDR1 SGHVS and CDR2 FQNEAQ. V was clipped by 5 bases and J by 2 bases, with 19 bases between them. This CDR3 region has 16 residues. The CDR3 region is CASSEQADRRTYEQYF. The CDR3 region has the DNA TGTGCCAGCAGCGAACAGGCGGATCGCAGGACCTACGAGCAGTACTTC.